These 31 T cell receptor beta chains came from one sample sequenced in a study of shared clonotypes between healthy human individuals. TCRdb's table, derived via immunoSEQ multiplex PCR, lists solely in-frame clones and lacks some. The table lists 170,000 or so clones, around 63% of them singletons, with roughly 10% in the top ten. Sequencing was carried out using memory CD4+ T cells sorted from blood. Stated subset: CD45RA-negative fraction. The receptors originated from a man between 25 and 39 years old in good health.

The chain links TRBV6-1 to TRBJ2-2; no clear D. CDR1 is MNHNS and CDR2 is SASEGT in the germline V gene. V was shortened by 5 bases and J by 6 bases, with 10 bases between the two germline ends. CDR3 size: 13 residues. As DNA, the CDR3 is TGTGCCAGCAGTCGTCTAAATTCCGGGGAGCTGTTTTTT. Encoded protein: CASSRLNSGELFF.

The CDR3 loop is CSVTLGVGRGTQYF. Written as DNA, the CDR3 is TGCAGCGTGACCCTGGGTGTGGGCAGGGGGACCCAGTACTTC. The rearrangement links TRBV29-1 to TRBJ2-5; weak D call: TRBD1 (6 bases). CDR3 length: 14 amino acids. Germline V gene sequence: CDR1 SQVTM, CDR2 ANQGSEA. Trimming cost V 6 bases and J 7 bases, with 21 bases left between them.

The chain joins TRBV5-6 to TRBJ2-7, with TRBD2 matching 10 bases. Germline V CDR1 and CDR2: SGHDT, YYEEEE. J lost 2 bases, V lost 3 bases, and 5 bases had no gene match. The CDR3 runs to 15 residues. The CDR3 loop is CASSSQTSGTYEQYF. The CDR3, as DNA: TGTGCCAGCAGCTCTCAAACTAGCGGGACCTACGAGCAGTACTTC.

V gene TRBV10-2 combines with J gene TRBJ2-7, with D perhaps matching TRBD2 (5 bases). V lost 4 bases and J 0 bases, leaving 13 bases between the germline ends. Germline V gene lookup returns CDR1 WSHSY and CDR2 SAAADI. The CDR3 is 15 amino acids. CDR3 in amino acids: CASSVLSTSSYEQYF. The CDR3, as DNA: TGCGCCAGCAGTGTATTGTCAACTAGCTCCTACGAGCAGTACTTC.

This chain uses TRBV5-4 with TRBJ1-1; no reliable D call. The V gene's germline CDR1 is SGHNT and CDR2 YYREEE (reference sequence). The CDR3 has 15 amino acids. Trimming removed 6 bases at V and 1 base at J, with 16 bases between. The CDR3 region is CASTRGKGQNTEAFF. CDR3 nucleotides: TGTGCCAGCACCCGAGGGAAGGGCCAGAACACTGAAGCTTTCTTT.

The chain employs TRBV5-5 and TRBJ2-2, with D perhaps matching TRBD1 or TRBD2 (6 bases each). Trimming pared 1 base from V and 4 bases from J, leaving 11 bases between. The CDR3 length is 15 residues. Germline V CDR1 and CDR2: SGHKS, YYEKEE (reference sequence). CDR3 coding DNA: TGTGCCAGCAGCTTGATCAGGGGAGGCACCGGGGAGCTGTTTTTT. It is translated as CASSLIRGGTGELFF.

This chain connects TRBV5-6 to TRBJ2-2; D ambiguous. The CDR3 covers 14 residues. The germline V gene encodes CDR1 SGHDT and CDR2 YYEEEE. The V end lost 0 bases, the J end lost 3 bases, and 6 bases lay between the germline ends. The CDR3 nucleotides are TGTGCCAGCAGCTTGGTAGGTTACACCGGGGAGCTGTTTTTT. It translates to CASSLVGYTGELFF.

The gene calls are TRBV19 and TRBJ2-7, with 10 bases identical to TRBD2. The CDR3 runs to 14 residues. CDR1 and CDR2 from the germline V gene are LNHDA and SQIVND (reference sequence). V shed 7 bases, J shed 1 base, and the junction held 4 bases outside the gene matches. DNA of the CDR3: TGTGCCAGTACGACTAGCGGGCCTTCCTACGAGCAGTACTTC. This sequence encodes CASTTSGPSYEQYF.

There are many counts of this clone. The chain recombines TRBV18 with TRBJ2-1; TRBD2 aligns across 9 bases. V trimming: 4 bases; J trimming: 2 bases; junction bases outside the gene matches: 3. This CDR3 has 15 amino acids. Per germline, CDR1 KGHSH and CDR2 LQKENI. CDR3 in DNA: TGTGCCAGCTCACAGACTAGCGGAACCTACAATGAGCAGTTCTTC. Protein sequence: CASSQTSGTYNEQFF.

V is TRBV28 and J is TRBJ1-1; D possibly corresponds to TRBD1 (5 bases). CDR1 is MDHEN, CDR2 SYDVKM, per germline. The CDR3 spans 12 residues. V was cut by 8 bases and J by 0 bases, with 7 bases left in between. CDR3 nucleotides: TGTGCCAGCCTGGGGCTGAACACTGAAGCTTTCTTT. Translated: CASLGLNTEAFF.

The rearrangement uses TRBV6-1 and TRBJ2-1; D not resolved. Germline V lookup: CDR1 MNHNS, CDR2 SASEGT. The length of the CDR3 is 13 residues. The ends were cut back, 5 bases at V and 9 bases at J, with 14 bases in the middle. Here the CDR3 DNA reads TGTGCCAGCAGTCATACAGCGTCAGGTGAGCAGTTCTTC. Translation: CASSHTASGEQFF.

The chain links TRBV4-3 to TRBJ1-2, with 9 bases matching TRBD1. Germline V gene lookup returns CDR1 LGHNA and CDR2 YSLEER. The CDR3 runs to 15 residues. V lost 5 bases, J lost 4 bases, and 8 bases stayed unmatched. The CDR3 region has the DNA TGCGCCAGCAGCGAACGGGACAGGGCGACCTATGGCTACACCTTC. It specifies CASSERDRATYGYTF.

This clone turned up a few times. This rearrangement joins TRBV6-1 to TRBJ1-5, with 8 bases lining up with TRBD1. From germline, CDR1 is MNHNS and CDR2 SASEGT. The CDR3 consists of 15 residues. V was clipped by 1 base and J by 6 bases; unmatched bases: 5. The CDR3 coding sequence is TGTGCCAGCAGTGAAGTGGACAGGGTTGGTCAGCCCCAGCATTTT. Its translation is CASSEVDRVGQPQHF.

A note on this clone: In the same sample, other DNA sequences code for this CDR3. J is TRBJ2-7 and V is TRBV29-1; D remains ambiguous. This CDR3 has 11 amino acids. Germline V CDR1 and CDR2: SQVTM, ANQGSEA. Trimming pared 4 bases from V and 3 bases from J, leaving 7 bases between. The CDR3: CSVGWGYEQYF. CDR3 coding DNA: TGCAGCGTTGGATGGGGCTACGAGCAGTACTTC.

This clone was observed a handful of times. The chain links TRBV27 to TRBJ2-7, with 10 bases identical to TRBD2. From germline, CDR1 is MNHEY and CDR2 SMNVEV (reference sequence). The ends lost 6 bases at V and 2 bases at J; junction bases unmatched: 4. This CDR3 is 14 amino acids long. The CDR3 sequence: CASREREGPYEQYF. In nucleotides, the CDR3 is TGTGCCAGCAGGGAGCGGGAGGGCCCCTACGAGCAGTACTTC.

This clone was found a few times. The genes are TRBV11-2 and TRBJ2-1; D remains unclear. The CDR3 runs to 15 residues. Germline V CDR1 and CDR2: SGHAT, FQNNGV. V dropped 3 bases and J dropped 0 bases, with 9 bases sitting between them. CDR3 loop: CASSLGASSYNEQFF. The CDR3 DNA sequence: TGTGCCAGCAGCTTGGGTGCGAGCTCCTACAATGAGCAGTTCTTC.

The V and J genes are TRBV2 and TRBJ2-7; 9 nucleotides align to TRBD2. CDR3 length: 14 amino acids. CDR1 is SNHLY and CDR2 is FYNNEI in the germline V gene. Losses at the gene ends were 8 bases for V and 9 bases for J; bases not matched to a gene: 14. CDR3 region: CASLALAGVIRQYF. CDR3 nucleotides: TGTGCCAGCCTCGCTTTAGCGGGAGTTATACGGCAGTACTTC.

This chain joins TRBV5-1 and TRBJ2-7, with TRBD2 matching over 10 bases. The CDR3 runs to 13 residues. Germline V gene sequence: CDR1 SGHRS, CDR2 YFSETQ. V gave up 5 bases and J gave up 6 bases; unmatched junction bases: 5. The CDR3 DNA follows: TGCGCCAGCAGGGCCGTAGCGGGAGGCGAGCAGTACTTC. Translation: CASRAVAGGEQYF.

J is TRBJ2-1 and V is TRBV5-1; TRBD1 matches 7 bases. V was pared by 1 base and J by 5 bases, with 12 bases of the junction left unmatched. CDR3 size: 17 residues. From germline, CDR1 is SGHRS and CDR2 YFSETQ. The CDR3 spells CASSLSVGDRADNEQFF. Written as DNA, the CDR3 is TGCGCCAGCAGCTTGAGTGTCGGGGACAGAGCCGACAATGAGCAGTTCTTC.

The chain joins TRBV6-5 to TRBJ2-3; 8 bases match TRBD2. Germline loops: CDR1 MNHEY, CDR2 SVGAGI. The V segment lost 2 bases and the J segment 5 bases; nucleotides outside the gene matches: 9. This CDR3 comprises 16 residues. CDR3 in DNA: TGTGCCAGCAGTTACGGCGGGAGGCCTTCGGGAGATACGCAGTATTTT. Translation gives CASSYGGRPSGDTQYF.

Here the CDR3 reads CASSEEWKSGQFF. CDR3 sequence (DNA): TGCGCCAGCAGTGAAGAGTGGAAGTCTGGGCAGTTCTTC. The chain joins TRBV10-1 to TRBJ2-1; no firm D call. V was shortened by 3 bases and J by 12 bases, with 15 bases between the two germline ends. The CDR3 has 13 residues. The germline V gene encodes CDR1 WNHNN and CDR2 SYGVQD (reference sequence).

This rearrangement joins TRBV5-1 to TRBJ2-7; D gene unclear. CDR3 length: 14 amino acids. The V and J ends lost 0 bases and 12 bases respectively, with 19 bases between them. Germline CDR1 is SGHRS and CDR2 is YFSETQ. The CDR3 DNA sequence: TGCGCCAGCAGCTTGGACCCCGAAGGTGAGAGCACGTACTTC. As protein: CASSLDPEGESTYF. The whole variable domain, remainder taken from reference TRBV5-1 and TRBJ2-7, is KAGVTQTPRYLIKTRGQQVTLSCSPISGHRSVSWYQQTPGQGLQFLFEYFSETQRNKGNFPGRFSGRQFSNSRSEMNVSTLELGDSALYLCASSLDPEGESTYFGPGTRLTVT.

V gene TRBV29-1 combines with J gene TRBJ2-3; D is perhaps TRBD1 or TRBD2 (6 bases each). The CDR3 covers 13 residues. The V and J ends lost 6 bases and 5 bases respectively, with 15 bases between them. Germline lookup yields CDR1 SQVTM and CDR2 ANQGSEA. The CDR3 nucleotides read TGCAGCGTCGGGCGGGACATTGTAGATACGCAGTATTTT. Its translation is CSVGRDIVDTQYF.

A single count supports this clone. The V call is TRBV30, the J call TRBJ1-2; maybe TRBD1 (6 bases). CDR1 and CDR2 (germline): GTSNPN, SVGIG (reference sequence). CDR3 size: 14 residues. Trimming took off 2 bases at V and 4 bases at J, with 14 bases between the two ends. The CDR3: CAWSTGFGSYGYTF. CDR3 nucleotide sequence: TGTGCCTGGAGTACAGGGTTCGGGAGCTATGGCTACACCTTC.

This rearrangement joins TRBV15 to TRBJ2-7; tentative D call: TRBD1 (6 bases). This CDR3 comprises 16 residues. Germline loops: CDR1 LNHNV, CDR2 YYDKDF (reference sequence). V shed 1 base and J shed 3 bases, with 16 bases lying between them. The CDR3 DNA follows: TGTGCCACCAGCAGAGTATTAGGAGGACAGATCTACGAGCAGTACTTC. Amino acids: CATSRVLGGQIYEQYF.

In its sample, this clone was seen many times. This sequence joins TRBV11-2 and TRBJ2-3; 8 bases fit TRBD1. Trimming removed 5 bases from V and 2 bases from J; junction bases left unmatched: 15. This CDR3 is 18 amino acids long. Germline assignment: CDR1 SGHAT and CDR2 FQNNGV. As DNA, the CDR3 is TGTGCCAGCAGCCCACCTCCCAGGGGGCAAGTTAACACAGATACGCAGTATTTT. This sequence encodes CASSPPPRGQVNTDTQYF.

This chain links TRBV5-6 with TRBJ2-5; 13 positions match TRBD2. The CDR3 is made up of 16 amino acids. Germline lookup yields CDR1 SGHDT and CDR2 YYEEEE. V dropped 3 bases and J dropped 4; count of bases not matched to a gene: 6. CDR3 protein: CASSSLLAGGGETQYF. The CDR3, as DNA: TGTGCCAGCAGCTCCCTACTAGCGGGAGGGGGAGAGACCCAGTACTTC.

In this sample, this clone turned up a few times. The chain is built from TRBV29-1 and TRBJ2-1; 7 bases are shared with TRBD2. Unmatched junction bases numbered 11, after V lost 8 bases and J lost 1 base. CDR1 and CDR2 (germline): SQVTM, ANQGSEA. The CDR3 totals 15 residues. CDR3 DNA: TGCAGCCTGAGAGGCGGGAGTCGGTCCTACAATGAGCAGTTCTTC. This sequence encodes CSLRGGSRSYNEQFF.

This rearrangement joins TRBV11-2 to TRBJ2-7; 9 nucleotides align to TRBD2. The ends lost 5 bases at V and 6 bases at J; junction bases unmatched: 8. The CDR3 has 14 residues. The germline CDR1 and CDR2 sequences are SGHAT and FQNNGV. The chain's CDR3 is CASSTLAGLSEQYF. Written as DNA, the CDR3 is TGTGCCAGCAGCACCCTAGCGGGATTATCCGAGCAGTACTTC.

The gene calls are TRBV5-5 and TRBJ2-7; a possible D gene is TRBD1 (7 bases). The germline CDR1 and CDR2 sequences are SGHKS and YYEKEE (reference sequence). The CDR3 contains 18 residues. V lost 1 base and J 0 bases, leaving 20 bases between the germline ends. In nucleotides, the CDR3 is TGTGCCAGCAGCTTGAGGGGGGTGTTACAGGGGAGCTCCTACGAGCAGTACTTC. This encodes CASSLRGVLQGSSYEQYF. Full variable domain (remainder filled in from reference TRBV5-5 and TRBJ2-7): DAGVTQSPTHLIKTRGQQVTLRCSPISGHKSVSWYQQVLGQGPQFIFQYYEKEERGRGNFPDRFSARQFPNYSSELNVNALLLGDSALYLCASSLRGVLQGSSYEQYFGPGTRLTVT.

For this clone: The limits of the CDR3 on the DNA are not certain, so only TCRdb's listed CDR3 is given. The CDR3 sequence is CASSKVVASGADTQYF. V gene TRBV21-1 combines with J gene TRBJ2-3; no DNA check was done on the table's D call, TRBD2. TRBV21-1 is listed as a pseudogene. The CDR3 comprises 16 residues, both ends counted.